This is a list of T cell receptor beta chains from one sample in a study of blood T cell repertoires in COVID-19. Measured with immunoSEQ multiplex PCR; TCRdb has only the in-frame clones, and not every one. Here the sample spans 350,000 to 450,000 clones, approximately 86% being singletons. Sequenced: peripheral blood. The receptors shown here come from a woman aged 60-70 years with COVID-19, enrolled during active disease. Both conserved end residues are part of each CDR3. Fields, in order: clone size, D gene, J gene, V gene, CDR3 DNA, CDR3 protein. The D gene is left open where the match is weak. Rows give clone size only sometimes, using once, few, many, or a class for an expanded clone.

once,TRBD1,TRBJ1-2,TRBV9,TGTGCCAGCAGCGCTGGTCCCGGGACAGGGAACTATGGCTACACCTTC,CASSAGPGTGNYGYTF
-,-,TRBJ2-7,TRBV30,TGTGCCTGGAGTCCGAGGAGGTTCGAGCAGTACTTC,CAWSPRRFEQYF
-,-,TRBJ2-3,TRBV5-6,TGTGCCAGCAGCCAGACAAATACAGATACGCAGTATTTT,CASSQTNTDTQYF
-,-,TRBJ2-1,TRBV12-3/TRBV12-4,TGTGCCAGCAGTTTAGGGACAGAGCAGTTCTTC,CASSLGTEQFF
-,-,TRBJ2-7,TRBV10-3,TGTGCCATCAGTGATGGGGTGGGGCCTCAGGAGTACTTC,CAISDGVGPQEYF
-,-,TRBJ1-6,TRBV11-3,TGTGCCAGCAGGGCCTCGTGGAGCTCCTATAATTCACCCCTCCACTTT,CASRASWSSYNSPLHF
-,-,TRBJ1-5,TRBV9,TGTGCCAGCAACGGGGGCGGGAGGGGACAGCCCCAGCATTTT,CASNGGGRGQPQHF
-,-,TRBJ2-5,TRBV7-9,TGTGCCCCCGGAGCAGTTCAAGAGACCCAGTACTTC,CAPGAVQETQYF
-,TRBD1,TRBJ1-3,TRBV7-9,TGTGCCAGCAGCCGACAGGGGACTGGAAACACCATATATTTT,CASSRQGTGNTIYF
-,-,TRBJ2-2,TRBV5-1,TGCGCCAGCAGCTTTACGGGAACCACCGGGGAGCTGTTTTTT,CASSFTGTTGELFF
few,-,TRBJ1-2,TRBV7-3,TGTGCCAGCAGCAGTGGGGCAGGGGCCTATGGCTACACCTTC,CASSSGAGAYGYTF
-,-,TRBJ2-5,TRBV5-6,TGTGCCAGCAGCTTAGGCGGGCTCCCCCCCCAGTACTTC,CASSLGGLPPQYF
-,-,TRBJ2-5,TRBV2,-,CASKTSGGFLETQYF
-,-,TRBJ1-1,TRBV29-1,TGCAGCGTTGGAAGTCGGCAGGGGACTGAAGCTTTCTTT,CSVGSRQGTEAFF
few,-,TRBJ1-5,TRBV12-3/TRBV12-4,TGTGCCAGCACCCCGGGGAGCGCACGGCCCCAGCATTTT,CASTPGSARPQHF
few,-,TRBJ1-5,TRBV7-9,TGTGCCAGCAGCTCGCAGGGAACCGACAATCAGCCCCAGCATTTT,CASSSQGTDNQPQHF
-,-,TRBJ1-1,TRBV4-1,TGCGCCAGCAGCCCGGAGGCAAGTAACACTGAAGCTTTCTTT,CASSPEASNTEAFF
-,-,TRBJ1-1,TRBV6-5,TGTGCCAGCAGGAAAGGAGTCACTGAAGCTTTCTTT,CASRKGVTEAFF
-,-,TRBJ1-1,TRBV2,TGTGCCAGCAGTGATGGCAGGGGAGTCGGCACTGAAGCTTTCTTT,CASSDGRGVGTEAFF
-,-,TRBJ1-1,TRBV5-1,TGCGCCAGCAGCTCGCAGGGGTTAGACACTGAAGCTTTCTTT,CASSSQGLDTEAFF
-,TRBD1,TRBJ2-7,TRBV7-2,TGTGCCAGCAGCTCCCCGGGACAGGGCTACGAGCAGTACTTC,CASSSPGQGYEQYF
-,TRBD1,TRBJ1-5,TRBV4-1,TGCGCCAGCAGCCAAGAATGCAGGCCTAGGACAGGGGATACTATTAGCAATCAGCCCCAGCATTTT,CASSQECRPRTGDTISNQPQHF
-,-,TRBJ2-2,TRBV15,TGTGCCACCAGCAGAGGGCGGGTCGGGGAGCTGTTTTTT,CATSRGRVGELFF
-,TRBD1,TRBJ1-3,TRBV7-9,TGTGCCAGCAGCTCACAGGGGGACGGAAACACCATATATTTT,CASSSQGDGNTIYF
-,-,TRBJ2-3,TRBV5-6,TGTGCCAGCAGCTCCGGACTGGCCACAGATACGCAGTATTTT,CASSSGLATDTQYF
-,TRBD2,TRBJ2-1,TRBV5-8,TGTGCCAGCAGCTTTACCGGGACTAGCGGTTTGGGGGAGCAGTTCTTC,CASSFTGTSGLGEQFF
-,TRBD1,TRBJ2-7,TRBV7-2,TGTGCCAGCAGCTTACCCATGACTCCGGGACAGGGAACCTACGAGCAGTACTTC,CASSLPMTPGQGTYEQYF
-,-,TRBJ2-5,TRBV30,TGTGCCTGGAGTGGAGGGTGGGAGACCCAGTACTTC,CAWSGGWETQYF
-,TRBD1,TRBJ1-2,TRBV19,TGTGCCAGTAAGGCAGGGGGCCCAAATAACTATGGCTACACCTTC,CASKAGGPNNYGYTF
-,TRBD1,TRBJ1-2,TRBV6-5,TGTGCCAGCAGGTCCGGGACAGTCCTCTATGGCTACACCTTC,CASRSGTVLYGYTF
-,-,TRBJ2-2,TRBV7-3,TGTGCCAGCAGCACCAGACGGGGGACGAACACCGGGGAGCTGTTTTTT,CASSTRRGTNTGELFF
once,TRBD1,TRBJ2-5,TRBV7-2,TGTGCCAGCAGCTTAGTGGGACAGGGGGTAGTGGAGACCCAGTACTTC,CASSLVGQGVVETQYF
-,TRBD1,TRBJ1-1,TRBV13,TGTGCCAGCAGCTCAGAGGACAGGCGAGTTCGAGAAGCTTTCTTT,CASSSEDRRVREAFF
-,-,TRBJ2-3,TRBV19,TGTGCCAGCAGGAGTCTAAGGACAGTCACAGATACGCAGTATTTT,CASRSLRTVTDTQYF
-,TRBD1,TRBJ2-2,TRBV9,TGTGCCAGCAGCCCGCTTATTTCTAGGACAGGGGGTAACACCGGGGAGCTGTTTTTT,CASSPLISRTGGNTGELFF
-,-,TRBJ2-2,TRBV7-9,TGTGCCAGCAGCTTAACGGCAGGGGCGTACGGGGAGCTGTTTTTT,CASSLTAGAYGELFF
-,TRBD1,TRBJ2-1,TRBV7-3,TGTGCCAGCAGCAGGGGACAGTCCTACAATGAGCAGTTCTTC,CASSRGQSYNEQFF
-,TRBD2,TRBJ2-1,TRBV9,TGTGCCAGCGGGGAGCGGGGGGACTACTACAATGAGCAGTTCTTC,CASGERGDYYNEQFF
once,-,TRBJ2-2,TRBV7-9,TGTGCCAGCAGCTTAGGAGAGGGATCCGGGGAGCTGTTTTTT,CASSLGEGSGELFF
-,TRBD1,TRBJ1-1,TRBV10-1,TGCGCCAGCAGCCTGGGACAGGGCACTGAAGCTTTCTTT,CASSLGQGTEAFF
-,TRBD1,TRBJ2-5,TRBV4-3,TGCGCCAGCAGCCATTTCCCAGGGGGTGAAGAGACCCAGTACTTC,CASSHFPGGEETQYF
-,-,TRBJ1-2,TRBV5-5,TGTGCCAGCAGCTTGGACCTATATGCTAACTATGGCTACACCTTC,CASSLDLYANYGYTF
-,-,TRBJ1-5,TRBV4-2,TGTGCCAGCAGCCAAGAGGGGGCCGGGCAGCCCCAGCATTTT,CASSQEGAGQPQHF
-,TRBD1,TRBJ1-2,TRBV5-1,TGCGCCAGCAGCTGGGACAGGGGGACGAACTATGGCTACACCTTC,CASSWDRGTNYGYTF
-,TRBD2,TRBJ2-1,TRBV12-5,TGTGCTAGTGGTTTGGAGGAAGTAGCGGGGGGGCGAAATGAGCAGTTCTTC,CASGLEEVAGGRNEQFF
-,-,TRBJ2-1,TRBV7-3,TGTGCCAGCAGCTTAGGGGCCCGCGGCTCCTACAATGAGCAGTTCTTC,CASSLGARGSYNEQFF
-,-,TRBJ2-7,TRBV18,TGTGCCAGCTCACCCGGACTTAGCACCGTCTACGAGCAGTACTTC,CASSPGLSTVYEQYF
-,-,TRBJ1-1,TRBV7-6,TGTGCCAGCAGCCTTGGTCCGACAGGAGTGAACACTGAAGCTTTCTTT,CASSLGPTGVNTEAFF
-,TRBD1,TRBJ1-1,TRBV7-9,TGTGCCAGCAGCAATCAGGGGGACACTGAAGCTTTCTTT,CASSNQGDTEAFF
-,-,TRBJ2-5,TRBV5-1,TGCGCCAGCAGCTTGAGTGCTCGGGAGACCCAGTACTTC,CASSLSARETQYF
-,-,TRBJ2-3,TRBV9,TGTGCCAGCAGTTATAAAGGGGGACCAGCCACAGATACGCAGTATTTT,CASSYKGGPATDTQYF
-,-,TRBJ2-3,TRBV19,TGTGCCAGTAGTATAGGGTACGGGTTTACAGATACGCAGTATTTT,CASSIGYGFTDTQYF
-,TRBD2,TRBJ2-1,TRBV4-2,TGTGCCAGCAGCCATTTAGGGACTAGCGGGAATGAGCAGTTCTTC,CASSHLGTSGNEQFF
-,-,TRBJ1-2,TRBV19,TGTGCCAGTAGATCTGGCAGGGGCCAAAACTATGGCTACACCTTC,CASRSGRGQNYGYTF
-,-,TRBJ1-2,TRBV7-3,TGTGCCAGCAGCTTTTCATCGTACAGTAACTATGGCTACACCTTC,CASSFSSYSNYGYTF
-,-,TRBJ2-7,TRBV20-1,TGCAGTGCTAGAGGAGGATACGAGCAGTACTTC,CSARGGYEQYF
-,-,TRBJ1-2,TRBV3-1/TRBV3-2,TGTGCCAGCAGCCAATTTACCAGTAACTATGGCTACACCTTC,CASSQFTSNYGYTF
-,-,TRBJ1-2,TRBV6-6,TGTGCCAGCAGTTACTCGGCCGGGGTCGACTATGGCTACACCTTC,CASSYSAGVDYGYTF
few,-,TRBJ1-6,TRBV27,TGTGCCAGCAGCCGACTCGCCGGGTCGAATTCACCCCTCCACTTT,CASSRLAGSNSPLHF